These T cell receptor beta chains were read from a single sample in a study of CD8+CD57+ T cells in acquired aplastic anemia. TCRdb used MiXCR to reprocess the reads, holding one entry per CDR3 protein. The data show just over 400,000 distinct CDR3 sequences, around 72% seen once. The sample taken for sequencing was sorted CD4+, CD8+, or CD8+CD57+ T cells (not recorded which) from PBMCs. These receptors all stem from a human donor in good health, serving as a control. Both conserved end residues are part of each CDR3. A D gene is named only where the DNA matches it firmly. Size is stated for part of the rows, as once, few or many counts, or as a class when the clone is expanded.

cdr3_aa cdr3_nt j_call clone_size v_call d_call
CSANPWTGENIQYF TGCAGTGCTAACCCTTGGACAGGGGAAAACATTCAGTACTTC TRBJ2-4 many TRBV20-1 TRBD1
CASSLVPPDGTQYF TGTGCCAGCAGTTTAGTACCGCCAGACGGGACCCAGTACTTC TRBJ2-5 few TRBV27 NA
CASSIKTGNYGYTF TGTGCCAGTAGTATCAAAACAGGGAACTATGGCTACACCTTC TRBJ1-2 NA TRBV19 NA
CASSLVGGSTEAFF TGTGCCAGCAGCTTGGTTGGGGGGAGTACTGAAGCTTTCTTT TRBJ1-1 many TRBV5-5 NA
CASSLPSAWFEQFF TGCGCCAGCAGCTTACCGTCGGCCTGGTTCGAGCAGTTCTTC TRBJ2-1 NA TRBV7-9 NA
CASSLGRGVNTEDTQYF TGTGCTAGCAGCTTAGGGCGGGGAGTAAACACTGAAGATACCCAGTACTTC TRBJ2-5 NA TRBV7-7 NA
CASSSHADTTDTQYF TGTGCCAGCAGCTCGCATGCGGATACTACAGATACGCAGTATTTT TRBJ2-3 NA TRBV7-8 NA
CASSREPTEEAFF TGTGCCAGCAGCCGAGAGCCGACAGAAGAAGCTTTCTTT TRBJ1-1 many TRBV7-3 NA
CASSLGPQGMVYEQYF TGTGCCAGCAGCTTAGGACCACAGGGTATGGTATACGAGCAGTACTTC TRBJ2-7 NA TRBV5-4 NA
CASSLEGCSYEQYF TGCGCCAGCAGCTTGGAGGGTTGCTCCTACGAGCAGTACTTC TRBJ2-7 NA TRBV5-1 NA
CASSVNTQGAGQYF TGTGCCAGCAGTGTAAACACCCAGGGGGCGGGGCAGTACTTC TRBJ2-7 once TRBV2 TRBD1
CASSLTRREEQFF TGTGCCAGCAGCTTAACGCGACGGGAAGAGCAGTTCTTC TRBJ2-1 NA TRBV7-3 NA
CSLGSGGATDTQYF TGCAGCCTGGGTAGCGGGGGGGCCACAGATACGCAGTATTTT TRBJ2-3 NA TRBV29-1 TRBD2
CASSLTPGAKPLHF TGCGCCAGCAGCTTGACGCCTGGGGCCAAACCCCTCCACTTT TRBJ1-6 NA TRBV5-1 NA
CASSQGGAGETQYF TGTGCCAGCAGCCAAGGGGGCGCAGGGGAGACCCAGTACTTC TRBJ2-5 once TRBV3-1 NA
CASSLDGSLDTEAFF TGCGCCAGCAGCTTGGACGGGAGCCTGGACACTGAAGCTTTCTTT TRBJ1-1 many TRBV5-1 NA
CSMGGTAGLAEQYF TGCAGTATGGGGGGCACAGCTGGTTTGGCCGAGCAGTACTTC TRBJ2-7 NA TRBV20-1 NA
CASSLAGGSGYTF TGTGCCAGCAGCTTAGCAGGGGGAAGTGGCTACACCTTC TRBJ1-2 once TRBV7-9 NA
CASSSRTNTEAFF TGTGCCAGCAGCAGCAGGACTAACACTGAAGCTTTCTTT TRBJ1-1 many TRBV27 NA
CASIPLPTQGDEQYF TGTGCTAGCATTCCGCTCCCCACACAGGGTGATGAGCAGTACTTC TRBJ2-7 NA TRBV25-1 NA
CASSLVLGRNEQHF TGTGCCAGCAGCTTAGTGTTAGGTCGCAATGAGCAGCACTTT TRBJ1-5 NA TRBV7-3 NA
CASSLAPGPEAFF TGTGCCAGCAGCTTGGCACCGGGCCCTGAAGCTTTCTTT TRBJ1-1 NA TRBV7-2 NA
CSATRVAADNGYTF TGCAGTGCGACACGGGTGGCTGCGGATAATGGCTACACCTTC TRBJ1-2 NA TRBV20-1 NA
CASSHALRLPSDNYF TGTGCCAGCAGTCACGCGCTTCGCCTTCCGTCGGACAATTACTTC TRBJ2-7 once TRBV2 NA
CASSQADMGLTYEQYF TGTGCTAGCAGCCAAGCCGACATGGGGCTCACCTACGAGCAGTACTTC TRBJ2-7 NA TRBV4-2 NA
CSARRTRGRQQYF TGCAGTGCTAGACGTACAAGGGGAAGACAGCAGTACTTC TRBJ2-7 once TRBV20-1 NA
CATSRRTGGNQPQHF TGTGCCACCAGCAGACGTACAGGGGGCAATCAGCCCCAGCATTTT TRBJ1-5 NA TRBV15 TRBD1
CASSPRTGIDYTYF TGTGCCAGCAGCCCGCGGACAGGTATCGACTACACCTACTTT TRBJ1-5 once TRBV7-2 TRBD1
CASSVGGVHYPHTF TGTGCCAGCAGCGTAGGAGGGGTCCACTATCCCCACACCTTC TRBJ1-2 NA TRBV2 NA
CASSPSSGGAQEPYF TGTGCCAGCAGTCCATCTAGCGGGGGGGCCCAAGAGCCCTACTTC TRBJ2-5 once TRBV7-2 TRBD2
CSVLGEGADAFF TGCAGCGTTCTAGGGGAGGGGGCCGATGCTTTCTTT TRBJ1-1 many TRBV29-1 TRBD1
CASPSPQRDTEAFF TGTGCCAGCCCCTCACCCCAGCGGGACACTGAAGCTTTCTTT TRBJ1-1 many TRBV5-5 NA
CSVRIGGQPTQHF TGCAGTGTTAGAATTGGTGGCCAGCCCACCCAGCATTTT TRBJ1-5 NA TRBV20-1 NA
CASSYGQKGTDTQYF TGTGCCAGCAGTTACGGTCAGAAGGGCACAGATACGCAGTATTTT TRBJ2-3 NA TRBV6-2/TRBV6-3 NA
CASGLGLLGGITGELFF TGTGCCAGCGGTTTGGGGCTACTAGGGGGTATCACCGGGGAGCTGTTTTTT TRBJ2-2 few TRBV12-3/TRBV12-4 NA
CASTASSATDTQYF TGTGCCAGCACAGCCTCATCAGCGACAGATACGCAGTATTTT TRBJ2-3 NA TRBV7-2 NA
CASKRPDRVRNAEAFF TGTGCCAGCAAGAGGCCGGACAGGGTGAGAAACGCTGAAGCTTTCTTT TRBJ1-1 NA TRBV12-3/TRBV12-4 TRBD1
CASSHLSTGDNEQFF TGTGCCAGCAGCCACCTATCGACAGGGGACAATGAGCAGTTCTTC TRBJ2-1 many TRBV4-2 TRBD1
CAISELGTANTIYF TGTGCCATCAGTGAGTTAGGGACGGCAAACACCATATATTTT TRBJ1-3 NA TRBV10-3 NA
CASRRKGLAPSVEQYF TGTGCCAGCAGGCGAAAAGGACTAGCCCCCTCTGTGGAGCAGTACTTC TRBJ2-7 many TRBV6-1 TRBD2
CASSVSNTGDSPLHF TGTGCCAGCAGCGTAAGTAACACCGGAGATTCACCCCTCCACTTT TRBJ1-6 NA TRBV9 NA
CASSVEMGANEKLVLTF TGTGCCAGCAGCGTGGAGATGGGGGCGAATGAAAAACTGGTCCTGACTTTC TRBJ2-6 NA TRBV7-2 NA
CAISDRTQGAADTQYF TGTGCCATCAGTGATAGAACACAGGGAGCTGCAGATACGCAGTATTTT TRBJ2-3 NA TRBV10-3 NA
CASSLNYGGSTHHYEQYF TGTGCCAGCAGCCTAAACTATGGCGGTTCAACCCACCACTACGAGCAGTACTTC TRBJ2-7 once TRBV7-8 NA
CAISEGLAGDGYEQFF TGTGCCATCAGTGAGGGGCTAGCGGGGGACGGGTATGAGCAGTTCTTC TRBJ2-1 NA TRBV10-3 TRBD2
CASSSTGEYSPLHF TGTGCCAGCAGCTCGACAGGAGAATATTCACCCCTCCACTTT TRBJ1-6 many TRBV9 NA
CASSSYGSSYGHTETQYF TGTGCCAGCAGCTCGTACGGGTCCAGCTATGGCCACACCGAGACCCAGTACTTC TRBJ2-5 NA TRBV7-2 NA
CASSELIEQYF TGTGCCAGCAGTGAATTGATCGAGCAGTACTTC TRBJ2-7 NA TRBV25-1 NA